This T cell receptor (beta chain) was sequenced in a study of response to subunit inactivated influenza vaccine. Overall study results and limits: Authors suggested each seasonal flu vaccination may recruit only limited numbers of new T cells.

Points on this clonotype: The target antigen is unknown.

Using its own MiXCR run on the RT-PCR reads, TCRdb lists one record per CDR3 protein. The table has about 700,000 distinct CDR3 sequences, about 15% seen once. The TCR originated in a man aged 50-60 years who received an inactivated influenza vaccine. This material consisted of PBMCs from blood, taken 14 to 15 days before vaccination.

CDR3 loop: CASSYSFADGNYGYTF. CDR3 nucleotide sequence: TGTGCCAGCAGTTACTCGTTTGCGGACGGCAACTATGGCTACACCTTC. This rearrangement joins TRBV6-2 or TRBV6-3 to TRBJ1-2; D is ambiguous. The V and J ends lost 0 bases and 2 bases respectively, with 13 bases between them. The germline CDR1 and CDR2 sequences are MNHEY and SVGEGT. The CDR3 sequence is 16 residues long.